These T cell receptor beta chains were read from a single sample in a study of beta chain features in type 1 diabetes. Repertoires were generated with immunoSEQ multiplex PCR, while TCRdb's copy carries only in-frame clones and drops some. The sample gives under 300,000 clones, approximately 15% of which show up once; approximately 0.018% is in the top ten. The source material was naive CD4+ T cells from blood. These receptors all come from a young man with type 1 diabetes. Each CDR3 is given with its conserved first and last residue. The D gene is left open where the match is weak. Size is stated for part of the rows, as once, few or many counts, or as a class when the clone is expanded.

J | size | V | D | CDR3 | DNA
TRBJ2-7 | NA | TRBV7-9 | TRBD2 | CASRVAGNYEQYF | TGTGCCAGCAGGGTAGCGGGGAACTACGAGCAGTACTTC
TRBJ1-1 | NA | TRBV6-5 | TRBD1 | CASSRDRDTEAFF | TGTGCCAGCAGCCGAGACAGGGACACTGAAGCTTTCTTT
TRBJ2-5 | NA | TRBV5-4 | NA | CASSLDKYQETQYF | TGTGCCAGCAGCTTGGACAAGTACCAAGAGACCCAGTACTTC
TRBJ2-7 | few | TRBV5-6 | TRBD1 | CASSLDRGILRNEQYF | TGTGCCAGCAGCTTGGACAGGGGAATTTTGAGGAACGAGCAGTACTTC
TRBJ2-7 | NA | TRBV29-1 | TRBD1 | CSAEGQGLGEQYF | TGCAGCGCCGAGGGACAGGGGCTTGGCGAGCAGTACTTC
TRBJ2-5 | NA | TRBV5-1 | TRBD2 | CASSGGTSEETQYF | TGCGCCAGCAGCGGCGGGACTAGCGAAGAGACCCAGTACTTC
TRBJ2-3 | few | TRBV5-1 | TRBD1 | CASSLRDRGPTDTQYF | TGCGCCAGCAGCTTGCGAGACAGGGGACCAACAGATACGCAGTATTTT
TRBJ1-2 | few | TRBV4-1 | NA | CASSQGGESRHTF | TGCGCCAGCAGCCAAGGCGGAGAGTCCCGCCACACCTTC
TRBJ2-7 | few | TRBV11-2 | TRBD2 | CASSLAAGGSYEQYF | TGTGCCAGCAGCTTAGCGGCGGGAGGGTCCTACGAGCAGTACTTC
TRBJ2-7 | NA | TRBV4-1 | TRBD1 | CASSPAGTAYEQYF | TGCGCCAGCAGCCCAGCCGGGACAGCCTACGAGCAGTACTTC
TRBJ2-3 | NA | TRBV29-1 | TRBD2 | CSVDRGADTQYF | TGCAGCGTTGATCGGGGGGCAGATACGCAGTATTTT
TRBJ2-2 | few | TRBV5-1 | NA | CASSLPGQLNTGELFF | TGCGCCAGCAGCTTGCCCGGACAGCTGAACACCGGGGAGCTGTTTTTT
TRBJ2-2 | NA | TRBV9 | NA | CASSVRRDTIPGELFF | TGTGCCAGCAGCGTGCGCCGGGATACTATCCCCGGGGAGCTGTTTTTT
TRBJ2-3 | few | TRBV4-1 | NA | CASSQAPLARDTQYF | TGCGCCAGCAGCCAAGCCCCACTAGCCCGGGATACGCAGTATTTT
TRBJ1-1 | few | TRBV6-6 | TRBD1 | CASSYQGAAFF | TGTGCCAGCAGTTACCAGGGGGCGGCTTTCTTT
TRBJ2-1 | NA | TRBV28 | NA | CASSLTGDIEQFF | TGTGCCAGCAGTTTAACGGGGGATATTGAGCAGTTCTTC
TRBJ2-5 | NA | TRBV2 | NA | CASSEALSVGETQYF | TGTGCCAGCAGTGAAGCGCTGTCCGTCGGAGAGACCCAGTACTTC
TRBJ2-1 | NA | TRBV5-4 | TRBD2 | CATQAPGGRYEQFF | TGTGCCACACAAGCGCCGGGGGGTAGGTATGAGCAGTTCTTC
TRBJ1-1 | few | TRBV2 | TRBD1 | CASSEQGVNTEAFF | TGTGCCAGCAGCGAACAGGGGGTGAACACTGAAGCTTTCTTT
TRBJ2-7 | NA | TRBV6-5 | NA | CASRDTGLAHEQYF | TGTGCCAGCAGGGACACAGGGTTGGCCCACGAGCAGTACTTC
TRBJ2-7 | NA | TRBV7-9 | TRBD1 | CASTRGQDSYEQYF | TGTGCCAGCACCCGGGGACAGGACTCCTACGAGCAGTACTTC
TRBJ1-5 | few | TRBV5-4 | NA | CASSQVHYTSNQPQHF | TGTGCCAGCAGCCAAGTGCATTACACCAGCAATCAGCCCCAGCATTTT
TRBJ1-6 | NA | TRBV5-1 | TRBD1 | CASSWGNPGQESSYNSPLHF | TGCGCCAGCAGCTGGGGAAACCCGGGACAGGAGAGCTCCTATAATTCACCCCTCCACTTT
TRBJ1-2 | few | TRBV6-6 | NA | CASNLLGGPFYGYTF | TGTGCCAGCAATTTACTAGGGGGTCCCTTCTATGGCTACACCTTC
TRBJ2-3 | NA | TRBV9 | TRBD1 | CASSVGQGAFSTDTQYF | TGTGCCAGCAGCGTCGGACAGGGGGCGTTTAGCACAGATACGCAGTATTTT
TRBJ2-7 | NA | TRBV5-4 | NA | CASSGQYEQYF | TGTGCCAGCAGCGGACAATACGAGCAGTACTTC
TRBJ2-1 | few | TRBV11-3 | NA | CASSLDLTGYNEQFF | TGTGCCAGCAGCTTAGATCTTACAGGGTACAATGAGCAGTTCTTC
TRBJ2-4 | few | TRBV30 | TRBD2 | CAWSLADKNIQYF | TGTGCCTGGAGCCTAGCGGACAAAAACATTCAGTACTTC
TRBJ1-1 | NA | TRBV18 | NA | CASSLRENTEAFF | TGTGCCAGCTCGCTCCGGGAAAACACTGAAGCTTTCTTT
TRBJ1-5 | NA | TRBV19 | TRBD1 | CASSIAETGGGQPQHF | TGTGCCAGTAGTATAGCGGAGACAGGGGGCGGACAGCCCCAGCATTTT